This TCR beta chain was sequenced in a study of shared clonotypes between healthy human individuals. Study-wide context: The study used three CD4 naive, three CD4 memory, two CD8 naive and one CD8 memory plate per donor.

Assay: immunoSEQ multiplex PCR; the TCRdb copy retains only in-frame clones and omits some. This sample has just over 2,000,000 clones, with about 95% found just once. Findings and caveats of the study: Among the subsets, naive ones generally showed larger estimated richness than memory ones.

Looked up from germline, CDR1 is MNHNS and CDR2 is SASEGT. Trimming cost V 8 bases and J 0 bases, with 14 bases left between them. This CDR3 is built from 15 residues. Naive CD8 populations comprised CD45RO-negative cells positively selected for CCR7, excluding terminally differentiated effector memory CD45RA+ cells. About this clone: Antigen specificity is unknown.

The source of this sequence is a man in his late teens or twenties in good health. The sequenced sample was naive CD8+ T cells sorted from blood. The chain employs TRBV6-1 and TRBJ2-1, with no clear D. CDR3 loop: CASGVLSSSYNEQFF. CDR3 DNA sequence: TGTGCCAGCGGGGTCCTTAGTAGCTCCTACAATGAGCAGTTCTTC.